These 21 T cell receptor beta chains originate from one sample sequenced in a study of T cells in Graves' hyperthyroidism and ophthalmopathy. The source material, RNA transcripts, was used to amplify TCR beta CDR3 regions. TCR CDR3 regions were first amplified by RT-PCR with HTBI primers. TCRdb reprocessed the multiplex PCR reads with MiXCR, giving one entry per CDR3 protein. The sample lists a few hundred thousand distinct CDR3 sequences, approximately 13% occurring once. Sequenced sample: blood. The receptors originated from a woman between 18 and 29 years old with Graves' hyperthyroidism.

This clonotype was seen at least ten times. The chain has TRBV2 and TRBJ2-2, with 7 bases identical to TRBD2. V shed 8 bases and J 2 bases; nucleotides not matched to a gene: 5. The CDR3 length is 14 residues. Germline lookup yields CDR1 SNHLY and CDR2 FYNNEI. The CDR3 is CASLREVNTGELFF. In DNA, the CDR3 is TGTGCCAGCTTACGGGAGGTCAACACCGGGGAGCTGTTTTTT.

The table lists this clonotype with many counts. The chain carries TRBV3-1 and TRBJ2-1, with 11 bases identical to TRBD2. This CDR3 region has 15 residues. V was clipped by 3 bases and J by 5 bases; unmatched bases: 3. Germline values: CDR1 LGHDT, CDR2 YNNKEL (reference sequence). The CDR3 nucleotides read TGTGCCAGCAGCCAGGGGACTAGCGGAAACAATGAGCAGTTCTTC. This gives the protein CASSQGTSGNNEQFF.

This clonotype has ten or more counts. The chain recombines TRBV29-1 with TRBJ2-7; 9 bases map to TRBD1. The V gene end was trimmed by 4 bases and the J gene end by 3 bases; junction bases not matched to a gene: 13. The CDR3 runs 16 residues. Germline CDR1 reads SQVTM; CDR2 reads ANQGSEA. The DNA for the CDR3 is TGCAGCGTTGGGGGAATACAGGGGGCATACGTCTACGAGCAGTACTTC. This sequence encodes CSVGGIQGAYVYEQYF.

This clonotype appeared many times. This chain connects TRBV11-2 to TRBJ2-7, with 10 nucleotides matching TRBD1. Germline CDR1 is SGHAT and CDR2 is FQNNGV. This CDR3 contains 14 residues. V shed 3 bases and J 2 bases; nucleotides not matched to a gene: 1. Written as DNA, the CDR3 is TGTGCCAGCAGCTTTGGGACAGGGGCCTACGAGCAGTACTTC. Translating gives CASSFGTGAYEQYF.

The chain links TRBV29-1 to TRBJ2-7; either TRBD1 or TRBD2 may fit D (5 bases each). The CDR3 totals 12 residues. V lost 4 bases and J lost 3, with 10 bases in between. Per the germline V gene, CDR1 is SQVTM and CDR2 is ANQGSEA. Here the CDR3 reads CSVVWGNYEQYF. The CDR3 region has the DNA TGCAGCGTTGTATGGGGGAACTACGAGCAGTACTTC.

The genes are TRBV10-3 and TRBJ2-3, with unresolved D. Germline V gives CDR1 ENHRY, CDR2 SYGVKD. Between the trimmed V and J ends, which lost 4 bases and 1 base, there was a span of 12 bases. This CDR3 has 15 amino acids. CDR3 nucleotides: TGTGCCATCAGTGTAGGCGGAGCCGGCACAGATACGCAGTATTTT. Translating it yields CAISVGGAGTDTQYF.

This clonotype was seen ten or more times. The CDR3 loop reads CASSPRGTGLDGYTF. The CDR3 nucleotides are TGTGCCAGCAGCCCCCGGGGGACAGGGTTGGATGGCTACACCTTC. The chain links TRBV7-2 to TRBJ1-2, with 9 bases matching TRBD1. Germline V gene lookup returns CDR1 SGHTA and CDR2 FQGNSA. The V segment lost 5 bases and the J segment 6 bases; nucleotides outside the gene matches: 10. The CDR3 has 15 amino acids.

At least ten counts were recorded for this clonotype. The rearrangement uses TRBV28 and TRBJ1-5, with 8 nucleotides matching TRBD1. Germline V gene sequence: CDR1 MDHEN, CDR2 SYDVKM. V gave up 4 bases and J gave up 0 bases; unmatched junction bases: 17. The CDR3 has 20 amino acids. Here the CDR3 DNA reads TGTGCCAGCAGTTCGCTCCGACAGGGGATTTTCCTTAATAGCAATCAGCCCCAGCATTTT. Translation: CASSSLRQGIFLNSNQPQHF.

This clonotype was recorded many times. The chain uses TRBV11-1 and TRBJ2-7; D may be TRBD2 (6 bases). The CDR3 runs 14 residues. Germline V lookup: CDR1 SGHAT, CDR2 FQDESV (reference sequence). Trimming removed 3 bases at V and 2 bases at J, with 11 bases between. The CDR3 is CASSFGGTPYEQYF. CDR3 coding DNA: TGTGCCAGCAGCTTCGGCGGGACTCCCTACGAGCAGTACTTC.

The CDR3 nucleotides read TGTGCCAGCTCAAGAACCTACCTAAATGAGCAGTTCTTC. It yields the protein CASSRTYLNEQFF. The J gene is TRBJ2-1, the V gene TRBV18; no firm D call. The V end was cut by 5 bases, the J end by 7 bases, with 12 bases between. This CDR3 spans 13 amino acids. Germline V lookup: CDR1 KGHSH, CDR2 LQKENI.

A few counts support this clonotype. V usage is TRBV12-3 or TRBV12-4 and J usage is TRBJ2-1, with 7 positions matching TRBD1. The CDR3 totals 14 residues. Trimming at V came to 5 bases and at J to 4 bases, leaving 5 bases not matched to a gene. In nucleotides, the CDR3 is TGTGCCAGCAGTCCAATGACAGGGTACAATGAGCAGTTCTTC. Translating it yields CASSPMTGYNEQFF.

This clonotype came up many times. The V and J genes are TRBV29-1 and TRBJ2-1; D not resolved. Deletions cut 4 bases from V and 6 bases from J, with 10 bases between. The CDR3 loop spans 12 amino acids. The germline V gene encodes CDR1 SQVTM and CDR2 ANQGSEA. CDR3 residues: CSVVRQGNEQFF. The CDR3 nucleotides read TGCAGCGTTGTTCGGCAAGGCAATGAGCAGTTCTTC.

Only a few counts were recorded for this clonotype. The rearrangement links TRBV19 to TRBJ2-3; 13 bases line up with TRBD2. Germline V gene sequence: CDR1 LNHDA, CDR2 SQIVND (reference sequence). There are 17 residues in the CDR3. V lost 5 bases to trimming and J lost 3 bases; unmatched junction nucleotides: 8. In DNA, the CDR3 is TGTGCCAGTAGTGCCTGGACTAGCGGGAGTGGTACAGATACGCAGTATTTT. Residues: CASSAWTSGSGTDTQYF.

This clonotype has at least ten counts. The chain has TRBV20-1 and TRBJ1-2; D not certain. The V end lost 3 bases, the J end lost 8 bases, and 13 bases lay between the germline ends. Germline lookup yields CDR1 DFQATT and CDR2 SNEGSKA (reference sequence). The CDR3 extends over 12 amino acids. CDR3 nucleotides: TGCAGTGCTAGTCGGGGTTTTGGGGGCTACACCTTC. Translating gives CSASRGFGGYTF.

This clonotype has at least ten counts. The chain recombines TRBV5-6 with TRBJ2-3; D is uncertain. Germline lookup yields CDR1 SGHDT and CDR2 YYEEEE. Trimming removed 0 bases from V and 4 bases from J, with 6 bases in between. This CDR3 comprises 13 residues. CDR3 bases: TGTGCCAGCAGCTTGGCGGCGGCAGATACGCAGTATTTT. As protein: CASSLAAADTQYF.

This clonotype showed up just a few times. The genes are TRBV6-1 and TRBJ1-4; 8 bases are shared with TRBD1. The CDR3 extends over 16 amino acids. Per the germline V gene, CDR1 is MNHNS and CDR2 is SASEGT. V lost 4 bases, J lost 5 bases, and 9 bases stayed unmatched. CDR3 DNA sequence: TGTGCCAGCAGTGTACCAGGGACAGGTACAAATGAAAAACTGTTTTTT. Translating it yields CASSVPGTGTNEKLFF.

There are a few counts of this clonotype. A read error may be the cause here, since a much bigger clone is one base away. The chain's CDR3 is CASGEDPQGEQYF. DNA for the CDR3: TGCGCCAGCGGTGAGGACCCTCAGGGGGAGCAGTACTTC. The gene calls are TRBV10-1 and TRBJ2-7; D may be TRBD1 (6 bases). The germline gives CDR1 WNHNN, CDR2 SYGVQD (reference sequence). The CDR3 length is 13 residues.

With regard to this clonotype: The conserved phenylalanine or tryptophan normally closing the CDR3 is absent here, so this likely arose from a read error. J is TRBJ2-7 and V is TRBV20-1; D unresolved. Trimming left V 7 bases short and J 6 bases short, with 13 bases between. The germline CDR1 and CDR2 sequences are DFQATT and SNEGSKA (reference sequence). This CDR3 is 11 amino acids long. CDR3 sequence: CSVKGIGEQYL. The CDR3 DNA is TGCAGTGTGAAGGGTATTGGCGAGCAGTACCTC.

The chain links TRBV25-1 to TRBJ1-2; D is unresolved. The ends were cut back, 0 bases at V and 2 bases at J, with 10 bases in the middle. CDR1 is MGHDK, CDR2 SYGVNS, per germline. The CDR3 sequence is 15 residues long. The CDR3 loop reads CASSEYKGGNYGYTF. CDR3 nucleotides: TGTGCCAGCAGTGAATACAAGGGTGGCAACTATGGCTACACCTTC.

This clonotype was observed a few times. The chain carries TRBV15 and TRBJ1-1; D is perhaps TRBD1 (5 bases). CDR3 length equals 15 residues. Trimming shortened V by 0 bases and J by 5 bases, and 13 bases separated the two germline ends. CDR1 and CDR2 from the germline V gene are LNHNV and YYDKDF (reference sequence). CDR3 nucleotides: TGTGCCACCAGCAGAGACCGCGGCAGGGAAACTGAAGCTTTCTTT. Protein: CATSRDRGRETEAFF.

The sample holds many counts of this clonotype. The chain has TRBV6-1 and TRBJ1-5; 7 bases are shared with TRBD1. The germline gives CDR1 MNHNS, CDR2 SASEGT. This CDR3 has 13 amino acids. The trim removed 8 bases at V and 7 bases at J, leaving 8 bases unmatched. CDR3 region: CASVGQVGQPQHF. DNA of the CDR3: TGTGCCAGCGTTGGACAGGTTGGCCAGCCCCAGCATTTT.